The 7 T cell receptor beta chains below were found in one sample sequenced in a study of naive and memory T cell subsets. These receptors' antigens are unknown. General study points: Especially in CD8 cells, naive repertoires contained a few larger clonotypes, possibly CD45RA-re-expressing memory cells.

Two oligonucleotides, mixed equimolar, formed the beta constant-region primer covering TRBC1 and TRBC2. Ligated cDNA was amplified by four rounds of PCR with nested alpha and beta constant-region primers and SP2. TCRdb re-derived calls from the UMI-ligation and nested PCR reads in MiXCR, one entry per CDR3 protein. The sample has around 160,000 distinct CDR3 sequences, roughly 23% seen once. The sample comprised naive CD4+ T cells from blood. These receptors were taken from a human donor in good health.

V usage is TRBV20-1 and J usage is TRBJ1-4, with a tentative D call TRBD1 (5 bases). The V gene lost 2 bases and the J gene lost 5 bases, with 15 bases spanning the gap. The length of the CDR3 is 15 residues. Germline values: CDR1 DFQATT, CDR2 SNEGSKA (reference sequence). The CDR3 is CSARPPGRPNEKLFF. The CDR3 coding sequence is TGCAGTGCTAGACCTCCGGGACGTCCAAATGAAAAACTGTTTTTT.

The rearrangement links TRBV2 to TRBJ1-1; possible D gene TRBD1, 5 bases. This CDR3 is 15 amino acids long. Trimming shortened V by 2 bases and J by 4 bases, and 14 bases separated the two germline ends. Looked up from germline, CDR1 is SNHLY and CDR2 is FYNNEI. The CDR3 loop reads CASSEQGLSGTEAFF. The CDR3 bases are TGTGCCAGCAGTGAACAGGGTTTATCGGGCACTGAAGCTTTCTTT.

This clonotype was recorded many times. This chain links TRBV12-3 or TRBV12-4 with TRBJ2-7, with 15 bases lining up with TRBD2. The CDR3 contains 18 residues. J gave up 0 bases and V 6 bases, and 9 bases lay outside the gene matches. The CDR3 reads CASRPPGLAGGSSYEQYF. CDR3 coding DNA: TGTGCCAGCAGGCCCCCGGGACTAGCGGGAGGTAGCTCCTACGAGCAGTACTTC.

This rearrangement joins TRBV25-1 to TRBJ1-6; 9 nucleotides match TRBD1. The length of the CDR3 is 14 residues. Germline V gene sequence: CDR1 MGHDK, CDR2 SYGVNS. J was trimmed by 5 bases and V by 6 bases; bases with no gene match: 2. CDR3 nucleotides: TGTGCCAGCAGGGGACAGGGTCATAATTCACCCCTCCACTTT. Amino acids: CASRGQGHNSPLHF.

V is TRBV20-1 and J is TRBJ2-2; perhaps D is TRBD1 or TRBD2 (5 bases each). The germline gives CDR1 DFQATT, CDR2 SNEGSKA (reference sequence). The CDR3 loop spans 14 amino acids. The V gene lost 0 bases and the J gene lost 4 bases, with 9 bases spanning the gap. CDR3 protein: CSARDTGGTGELFF. The CDR3 DNA sequence: TGCAGTGCTAGAGATACAGGAGGCACCGGGGAGCTGTTTTTT.

This clonotype was detected ten times or more. This chain links TRBV20-1 with TRBJ2-1; the match to TRBD2 covers 8 bases. CDR1 and CDR2 (germline): DFQATT, SNEGSKA (reference sequence). With 6 bases clipped from V and 13 bases from J, the junction kept 17 bases outside the gene matches. This CDR3 spans 14 amino acids. The CDR3 DNA reads TGCAGTGCCCGAACCGGGACTAGTATCTTTGGACAGTTCTTC. Translating it yields CSARTGTSIFGQFF.

This chain connects TRBV5-1 to TRBJ2-2; 12 bases are a match to TRBD2. Germline loops: CDR1 SGHRS, CDR2 YFSETQ. After removal of 0 bases from V and 0 bases from J, the junction contained 6 bases not matched to a gene. The CDR3 is made up of 19 amino acids. CDR3 region: CASSLGLAGATANTGELFF. The CDR3 DNA follows: TGCGCCAGCAGCTTGGGACTAGCGGGAGCCACCGCGAACACCGGGGAGCTGTTTTTT.